The entry below gives a single T cell receptor (beta chain) sequence along with its context. Its antigen specificity is not known. No much larger clonotype is one base removed from it; base qualities were not supplied. To prepare the library, the immunoSEQ multiplex PCR assay was applied. Turning to the authors' computational methods: A statistical classification framework was developed to diagnose cytomegalovirus status using the catalog of TCR beta chain sequences. TCRdb holds this immuneACCESS table with in-frame rearrangements only. Some clones are missing; in checked studies, unresolved V genes explain under half, and the rest has no known cause. V, J and clone size reflect that table, while D and trimming were determined from the DNA. The table for this sample lists roughly 120,000 clones; approximately 87% of them were counted only once. The ten largest make up 2.1% of the sample. This sample was taken from a study of cytomegalovirus exposure and HLA in healthy donors (dated by TCRdb to 2016 to 2017). Context from the whole study: According to a later analysis, the approximately 120 validation repertoires were produced on the same platform as the roughly 720 repertoires of the first cohort. High-throughput TCR immunosequencing, statistical association of individual TCRs with disease status, and machine learning were combined to predict cytomegalovirus infection status. In addition to the first cohort of several hundred subjects, a separate validation cohort of 120 different subjects was used. The study was designed to test whether signatures of past pathogen exposure could be identified by cataloging public T cell receptors. Points the paper makes about the study in general: In both the original and validation cohorts, the classifier was reported to diagnose cytomegalovirus status with high specificity and sensitivity. A few of the identified cytomegalovirus-associated TCR beta chains were confirmed in vitro to be specific for cytomegalovirus antigens. It was suggested by the authors that the approach could potentially be generalized to other disease states and immunological phenotypes. A total of fewer than 200 TCR beta chains were listed by the study as associated with cytomegalovirus. Most TCR sequences were observed very rarely across donors, whereas some public TCRs were present in many individuals. A later analysis found that TCRs clustered in the first cohort also tended to co-occur in the approximately 120 validation repertoires, with more than 90% of cluster scores above 0. A later analysis lacked HLA typing for the validation cohort, so it scored co-occurrence in that cohort across all 120 repertoires.

Trimmed from V: 3 bases; trimmed from J: 4 bases; junction bases lacking a gene match: 3. CDR1 is given as MRHNA and CDR2 as SNTAGT, both from the germline V gene. The CDR3 sequence holds 15 residues, the cysteine and phenylalanine included. The entry retains the CDR3 DNA only, 45 bases that are in frame from base 1. The donors belonged to the validation cohort of around 130 subjects, which was separate from the roughly 700-subject first cohort. The V and J genes are TRBV6-4 and TRBJ1-2, with TRBD1 matching 12 junction bases. Sequencing was done on a sample of PBMCs. This TCR came from a woman in her 30s in good health and CMV-seronegative. The CDR3 amino acid sequence is: CASSEGQGAAYGYTF. The DNA reads TGTGCCAGCAGTGAGGGACAGGGGGCTGCCTATGGCTACACCTTC.